This TCR beta chain was profiled in a study of blood T cell repertoires in COVID-19. About the study: Both acute and convalescent COVID-19 samples were obtained from the United States, Italy and Spain. PBMCs, B-cell-depleted T cells, or T cells were the source of the cDNA or gDNA that made up the material.

Per the authors' pipeline: The authors estimated nucleated cell counts from reference gene primer amplification. The method was immunoSEQ multiplex PCR; TCRdb's version includes in-frame clones alone and lacks a portion of them. The V and J calls and clone size are taken from that table; D and trimming were inferred from the DNA. Of approximately 670,000 clones listed, just under 90% are singletons. The receptor was derived from a woman aged 18-29 years with acute or convalescent COVID-19. The material sequenced was peripheral blood.

The CDR3 DNA follows: TGTGCCAGGGACCCCCCCGGGGGCACCATATATTTT. This codes for CARDPPGGTIYF. The V gene is TRBV9, the J gene TRBJ1-3; maybe TRBD1 (5 bases). This CDR3 spans 12 amino acids. CDR1 SGDLS and CDR2 YYNGEE come from the germline V gene. Trimming stripped 8 bases from V and 9 bases from J, with 15 bases between.